The present entry profiles one T cell receptor (beta chain) with its context. Antigen specificity is unknown. These data come from a study of CD8 T cells in ankylosing spondylitis. The study's findings and limits: What seemed typical of ankylosing spondylitis blood was a TCR beta motif built from several highly homologous variants.

TCRdb re-derived calls from the 5' RACE reads in MiXCR, one entry per CDR3 protein. Of around 490,000 distinct CDR3 sequences detected, approximately 5.3% appear once; the ten largest clones hold 3% to 4%. The sequenced sample was blood, either unsorted or a sorted T cell fraction (not recorded which). This clonotype originated in a male donor with ankylosing spondylitis.

Written as DNA, the CDR3 is TGTGCCAGCAGCCGCCCGGGAGCGGGAGACGATACGCAGTATTTT. Translation: CASSRPGAGDDTQYF. The chain employs TRBV7-9 and TRBJ2-3; 8 positions match TRBD2. CDR3 length: 15 residues. Trimming cost V 5 bases and J 6 bases; bases outside gene matches: 10. Germline CDR1 SEHNR, CDR2 FQNEAQ (reference sequence). Looking up the rest from reference TRBV7-9 and TRBJ2-3 gives the full variable domain: DTGVSQNPRHKITKRGQNVTFRCDPISEHNRLYWYRQTLGQGPEFLTYFQNEAQLEKSRLLSDRFSAERPKGSFSTLEIQRTEQGDSAMYLCASSRPGAGDDTQYFGPGTRLTVL.